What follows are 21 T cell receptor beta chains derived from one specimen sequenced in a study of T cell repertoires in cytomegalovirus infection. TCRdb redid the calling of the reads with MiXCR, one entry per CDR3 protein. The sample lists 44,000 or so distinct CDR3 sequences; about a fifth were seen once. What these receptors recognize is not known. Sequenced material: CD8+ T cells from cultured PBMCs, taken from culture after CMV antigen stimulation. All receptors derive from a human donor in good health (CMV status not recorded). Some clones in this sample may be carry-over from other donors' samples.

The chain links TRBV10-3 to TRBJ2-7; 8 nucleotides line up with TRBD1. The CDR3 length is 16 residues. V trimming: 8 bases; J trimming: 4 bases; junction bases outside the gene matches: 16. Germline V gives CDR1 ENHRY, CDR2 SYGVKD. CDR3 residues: CAIGPWDRSRAYEQYF. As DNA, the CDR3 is TGTGCCATCGGGCCCTGGGACAGGTCTCGGGCTTACGAGCAGTACTTC.

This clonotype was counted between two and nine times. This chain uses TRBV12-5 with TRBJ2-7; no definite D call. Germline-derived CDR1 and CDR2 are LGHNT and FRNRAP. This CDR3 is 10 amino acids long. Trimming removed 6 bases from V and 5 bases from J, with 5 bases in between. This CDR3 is CASGDDEQYF. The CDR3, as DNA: TGTGCTAGTGGAGACGACGAGCAGTACTTC.

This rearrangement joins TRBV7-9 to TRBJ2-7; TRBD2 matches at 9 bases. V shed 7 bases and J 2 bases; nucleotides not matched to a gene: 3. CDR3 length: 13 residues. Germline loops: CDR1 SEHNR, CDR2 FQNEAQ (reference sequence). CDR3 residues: CASKLAGTYEQYF. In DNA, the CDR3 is TGTGCCAGCAAGCTAGCGGGGACCTACGAGCAGTACTTC.

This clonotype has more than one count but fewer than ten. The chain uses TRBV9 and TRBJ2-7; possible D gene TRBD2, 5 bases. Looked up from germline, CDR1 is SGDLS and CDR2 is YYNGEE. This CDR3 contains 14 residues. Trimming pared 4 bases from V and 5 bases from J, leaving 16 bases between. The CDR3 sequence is CASSPSGTLDEQYF. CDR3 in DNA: TGTGCCAGCAGCCCATCGGGAACCCTAGACGAGCAGTACTTC.

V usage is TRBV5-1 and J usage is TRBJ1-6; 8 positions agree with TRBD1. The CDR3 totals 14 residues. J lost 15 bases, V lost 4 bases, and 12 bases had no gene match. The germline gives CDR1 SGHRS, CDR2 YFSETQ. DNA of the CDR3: TGCGCCAGCAGCCCCGGACAGGGTCGTAAACTCCTCCACTTT. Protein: CASSPGQGRKLLHF.

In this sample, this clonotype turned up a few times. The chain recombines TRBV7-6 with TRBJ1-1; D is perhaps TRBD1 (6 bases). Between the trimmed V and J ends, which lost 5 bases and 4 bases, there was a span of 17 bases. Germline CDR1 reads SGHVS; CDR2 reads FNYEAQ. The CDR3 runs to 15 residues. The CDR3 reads CASSLETGGGTEAFF. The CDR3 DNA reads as TGTGCCAGCAGCCTCGAGACGGGGGGCGGCACTGAAGCTTTCTTT.

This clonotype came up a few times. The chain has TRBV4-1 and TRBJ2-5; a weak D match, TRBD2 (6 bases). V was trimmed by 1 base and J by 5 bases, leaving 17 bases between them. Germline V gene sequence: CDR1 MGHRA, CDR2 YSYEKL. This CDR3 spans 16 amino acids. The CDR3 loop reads CASSQGPETRDETQYF. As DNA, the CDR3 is TGCGCCAGCAGCCAAGGCCCCGAGACTAGAGACGAGACCCAGTACTTC.

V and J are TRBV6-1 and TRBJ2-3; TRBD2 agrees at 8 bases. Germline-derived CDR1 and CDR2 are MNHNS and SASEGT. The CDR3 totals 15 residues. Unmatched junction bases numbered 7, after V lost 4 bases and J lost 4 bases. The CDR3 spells CASSARTSSPDTQYF. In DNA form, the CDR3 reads TGTGCCAGCAGTGCCCGGACTAGCTCCCCAGATACGCAGTATTTT.

The DNA of the CDR3 is TGTGCCAGCAGGCGGGGGGGGTCCTACAATGAGCAGTTCTTC. This gives the protein CASRRGGSYNEQFF. The chain employs TRBV6-2 or TRBV6-3 and TRBJ2-1; the match to TRBD2 covers 9 bases. CDR1 and CDR2 from the germline V gene are MNHEY and SVGEGT. The CDR3 has 14 residues. Germline trimming cut 6 bases from V and 1 base from J; bases unmatched to any gene: 1.

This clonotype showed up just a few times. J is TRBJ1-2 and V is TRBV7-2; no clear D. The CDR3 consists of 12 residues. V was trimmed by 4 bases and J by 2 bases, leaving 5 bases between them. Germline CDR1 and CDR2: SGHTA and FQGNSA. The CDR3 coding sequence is TGTGCCAGCAGCTCAGACAACTATGGCTACACCTTC. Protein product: CASSSDNYGYTF.

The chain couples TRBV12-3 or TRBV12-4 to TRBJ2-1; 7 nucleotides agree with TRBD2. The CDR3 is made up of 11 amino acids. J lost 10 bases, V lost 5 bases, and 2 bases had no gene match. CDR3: CASSPGLEQFF. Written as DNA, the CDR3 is TGTGCCAGCAGTCCGGGACTAGAGCAGTTCTTC.

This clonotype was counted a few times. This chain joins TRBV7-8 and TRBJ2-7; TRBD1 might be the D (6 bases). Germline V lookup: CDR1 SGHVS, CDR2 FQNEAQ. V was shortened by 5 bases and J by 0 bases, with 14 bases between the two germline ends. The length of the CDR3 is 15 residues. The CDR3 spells CASSARDTPSYEQYF. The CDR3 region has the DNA TGTGCCAGCAGCGCCCGGGACACCCCCTCCTACGAGCAGTACTTC.

The CDR3 sequence is CASSLIATEQFF. The CDR3 nucleotides read TGTGCCAGCAGCTTGATAGCGACTGAGCAGTTCTTC. The chain recombines TRBV7-2 with TRBJ2-1, with D perhaps matching TRBD2 (5 bases). Trimming cost V 3 bases and J 9 bases, with 9 bases left between them. Germline V CDR1 and CDR2: SGHTA, FQGNSA. CDR3 length: 12 amino acids. Based on the CDR3 plus reference TRBV7-2 and TRBJ2-1, the full variable domain is GAGVSQSPSNKVTEKGKDVELRCDPISGHTALYWYRQSLGQGLEFLIYFQGNSAPDKSGLPSDRFSAERTGGSVSTLTIQRTQQEDSAVYLCASSLIATEQFFGPGTRLTVL.

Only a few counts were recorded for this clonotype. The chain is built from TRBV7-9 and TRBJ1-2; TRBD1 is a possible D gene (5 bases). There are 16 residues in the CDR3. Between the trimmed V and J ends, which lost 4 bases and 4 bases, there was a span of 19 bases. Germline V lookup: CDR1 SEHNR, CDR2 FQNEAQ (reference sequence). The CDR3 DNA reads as TGTGCCAGCAGCTCCGCCGGGACGGTAATCTCCTATGGCTACACCTTC. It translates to CASSSAGTVISYGYTF.

CDR3 coding DNA: TGTGCCAGCAGCTGGGACAGGGGATATCTTAACTATGGCTACACCTTC. This encodes CASSWDRGYLNYGYTF. The V gene is TRBV7-9, the J gene TRBJ1-2; TRBD1 agrees at 10 bases. The CDR3 is 16 residues long. The V gene's germline CDR1 is SEHNR and CDR2 FQNEAQ (reference sequence). The junction had 6 bases not matched to a gene; V was cut back by 4 bases and J by 1 base.

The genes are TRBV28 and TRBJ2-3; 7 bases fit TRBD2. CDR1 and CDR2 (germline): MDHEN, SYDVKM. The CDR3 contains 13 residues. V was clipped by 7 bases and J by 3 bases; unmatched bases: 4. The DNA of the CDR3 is TGTGCCAGCACCGTCGGGAGGACAGATACGCAGTATTTT. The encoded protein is CASTVGRTDTQYF.

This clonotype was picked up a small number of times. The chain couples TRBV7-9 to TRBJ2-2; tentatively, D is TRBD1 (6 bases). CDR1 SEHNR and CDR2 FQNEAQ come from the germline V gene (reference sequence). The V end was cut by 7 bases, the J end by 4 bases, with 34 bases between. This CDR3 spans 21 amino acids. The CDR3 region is CASTPVLRPGQRKYSTGELFF. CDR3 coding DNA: TGTGCCAGCACCCCCGTTCTTAGACCGGGACAAAGAAAATATTCCACCGGGGAGCTGTTTTTT.

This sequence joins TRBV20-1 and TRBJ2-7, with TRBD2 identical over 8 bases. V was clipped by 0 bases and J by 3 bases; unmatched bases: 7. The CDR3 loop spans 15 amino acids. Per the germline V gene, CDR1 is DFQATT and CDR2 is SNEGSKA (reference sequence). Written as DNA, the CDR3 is TGCAGTGCTAGAGAGGGCGGGGGGATCTTCTACGAGCAGTACTTC. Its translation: CSAREGGGIFYEQYF.

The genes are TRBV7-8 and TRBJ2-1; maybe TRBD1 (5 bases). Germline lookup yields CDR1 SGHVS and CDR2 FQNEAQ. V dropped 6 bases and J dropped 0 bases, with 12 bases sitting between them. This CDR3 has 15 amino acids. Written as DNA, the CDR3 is TGTGCCAGCAGTCGCGGACACCTCTCCTACAATGAGCAGTTCTTC. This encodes CASSRGHLSYNEQFF.

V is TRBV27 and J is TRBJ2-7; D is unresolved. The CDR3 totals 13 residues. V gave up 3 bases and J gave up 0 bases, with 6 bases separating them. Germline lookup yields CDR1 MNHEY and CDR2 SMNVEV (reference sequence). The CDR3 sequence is CASSLTHSYEQYF. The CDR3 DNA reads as TGTGCCAGCAGTTTGACGCACTCCTACGAGCAGTACTTC.

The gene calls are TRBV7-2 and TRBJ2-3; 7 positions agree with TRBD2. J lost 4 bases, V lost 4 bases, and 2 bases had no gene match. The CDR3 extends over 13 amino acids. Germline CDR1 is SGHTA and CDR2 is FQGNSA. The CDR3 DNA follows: TGTGCCAGCAGCTCCGCGGGGGCAGATACGCAGTATTTT. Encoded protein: CASSSAGADTQYF.